These 20 T cell receptor beta chains share one sample of origin, sequenced in a study of blood T cells in healthy people across ages. A sample-barcoded 5' primer and a J-beta primer mix were used in a second PCR of about 7 to 11 cycles. TCRdb used MiXCR to reprocess the 5' RACE reads, holding one entry per CDR3 protein. The sample has around 1,000,000 distinct CDR3 sequences; 20% to 25% are singletons. The data were also submitted as part of a second study, on T cells of mothers and their children.

The specimen sequenced was blood. All receptors come from a girl aged 2 to 10 in good health.

The rearrangement joins TRBV4-3 to TRBJ2-5; 7 nucleotides line up with TRBD2. Near its end, the DNA agrees better with TRBJ2-7, so the J call may be wrong. Germline CDR1 LGHNA, CDR2 YSLEER. The CDR3 sequence is 14 residues long. CDR3 bases: TGCGCCAGCAGCCAAGGGGTGGGGGGGTACGAGCAGTACTTC. Translated: CASSQGVGGYEQYF.

The rearrangement uses TRBV24-1 and TRBJ2-3; either TRBD1 or TRBD2 may supply D (5 bases each). V lost 2 bases and J lost 1, with 9 bases in between. CDR3 size: 15 residues. The germline V gene encodes CDR1 KGHDR and CDR2 SFDVKD. The CDR3 region is CATSDSLGGTDTQYF. CDR3 DNA sequence: TGTGCCACCAGTGATTCCCTGGGGGGCACAGATACGCAGTATTTT.

V gene TRBV29-1 combines with J gene TRBJ1-4; D is unresolved. The CDR3 length is 12 residues. In germline, CDR1 is SQVTM, CDR2 ANQGSEA. Trimming removed 7 bases at V and 7 bases at J, with 13 bases between. This chain's CDR3 is CSASHRSEKLFF. For the CDR3, the DNA is TGCAGCGCAAGTCATAGGAGTGAAAAACTGTTTTTT.

J is TRBJ2-5 and V is TRBV7-9, with TRBD2 as a possible D gene (6 bases). V dropped 9 bases and J dropped 5 bases, with 16 bases sitting between them. The CDR3 extends over 13 amino acids. Germline V lookup: CDR1 SEHNR, CDR2 FQNEAQ (reference sequence). The CDR3 loop is CASMPGSGETQYF. Here the CDR3 DNA reads TGTGCCAGTATGCCCGGGAGTGGGGAGACCCAGTACTTC.

This chain joins TRBV29-1 and TRBJ2-1, with D possibly TRBD2 on 7 matching bases. This CDR3 has 16 residues. The germline V gene has CDR1 SQVTM and CDR2 ANQGSEA. V gave up 7 bases and J gave up 4 bases, with 23 bases separating them. The CDR3 reads CSGWGTGGLRYNEQFF. In DNA, the CDR3 is TGCAGCGGATGGGGGACGGGGGGCCTCAGGTACAATGAGCAGTTCTTC.

The rearrangement links TRBV5-4 to TRBJ2-5; D unresolved. Germline V gene lookup returns CDR1 SGHNT and CDR2 YYREEE (reference sequence). The CDR3 loop spans 12 amino acids. V was shortened by 4 bases and J by 4 bases, with 8 bases between the two germline ends. As DNA, the CDR3 is TGTGCCAGCAGCCACTTTGGAGAGACCCAGTACTTC. It codes for CASSHFGETQYF.

DNA for the CDR3: TGTGCCAGCAGTGGCGGACTAGCGGGAAGGAACAATGAGCAGTTCTTC. This translates into CASSGGLAGRNNEQFF. The chain combines TRBV28 with TRBJ2-1; 12 nucleotides agree with TRBD2. Germline CDR1 is MDHEN and CDR2 is SYDVKM. Unmatched junction bases numbered 7, after V lost 5 bases and J lost 5 bases. This CDR3 contains 16 residues. The whole variable domain, filled in from reference TRBV28 and TRBJ2-1, reads DVKVTQSSRYLVKRTGEKVFLECVQDMDHENMFWYRQDPGLGLRLIYFSYDVKMKEKGDIPEGYSVSREKKERFSLILESASTNQTSMYLCASSGGLAGRNNEQFFGPGTRLTVL.

This clonotype was seen a few times. The chain is built from TRBV27 and TRBJ2-3, with 12 bases aligning to TRBD2. The CDR3 consists of 18 residues. With V trimmed by 3 bases and J by 6 bases, 13 bases remained unmatched. CDR1 and CDR2 (germline): MNHEY, SMNVEV (reference sequence). The CDR3 bases are TGTGCCAGCAGTTTGACTAGCGGGGGCTCCACCCTCAGGGATACGCAGTATTTT. Protein: CASSLTSGGSTLRDTQYF.

V and J are TRBV2 and TRBJ1-2; D ambiguous. Trimming removed 5 bases at V and 5 bases at J, with 18 bases between. The CDR3 consists of 15 residues. CDR1 and CDR2 from the germline V gene are SNHLY and FYNNEI. This CDR3 is CASSPFVDPLYGYTF. CDR3 in DNA: TGTGCCAGCAGTCCTTTCGTAGACCCGCTTTATGGCTACACCTTC.

This clonotype showed up just a few times. The rearrangement links TRBV6-1 to TRBJ2-5, with 7 bases aligning to TRBD2. Germline loops: CDR1 MNHNS, CDR2 SASEGT. The CDR3 consists of 13 residues. Trimming removed 7 bases from V and 1 base from J; junction bases left unmatched: 3. The DNA of the CDR3 is TGTGCCAGCAAAGGACTAGGCCAAGAGACCCAGTACTTC. The encoded protein is CASKGLGQETQYF.

This clonotype was found many times. CDR3 protein: CASSPGLDYNEQFF. The DNA of the CDR3 is TGTGCCAGCAGCCCCGGACTAGATTACAATGAGCAGTTCTTC. The J gene is TRBJ2-1, the V gene TRBV6-6, with 7 bases matching TRBD2. CDR1 is MNHNY and CDR2 is SVGAGI in the germline V gene (reference sequence). V shed 6 bases, J shed 4 bases, and the junction held 6 bases outside the gene matches. This CDR3 contains 14 residues.

This clonotype turned up a few times. The chain carries TRBV9 and TRBJ1-2, with 11 nucleotides matching TRBD1. J gave up 8 bases and V 0 bases, and 12 bases lay outside the gene matches. CDR1 SGDLS and CDR2 YYNGEE come from the germline V gene. The CDR3 extends over 17 amino acids. The CDR3 DNA reads as TGTGCCAGCAGCGTAGGCCCCGGGACAGGGGGAAGTGAGGGCTACACCTTC. This translates into CASSVGPGTGGSEGYTF.

CDR3 in amino acids: CASQTGDHSGDTQYF. The CDR3 DNA reads as TGTGCCTCTCAGACAGGGGACCACTCCGGGGATACGCAGTATTTT. The rearrangement joins TRBV24-1 to TRBJ2-3; TRBD1 agrees at 8 bases. The germline CDR1 and CDR2 sequences are KGHDR and SFDVKD. CDR3 length: 15 residues. The V gene end was trimmed by 12 bases and the J gene end by 6 bases; junction bases not matched to a gene: 16.

This clonotype was detected once. J is TRBJ2-3 and V is TRBV5-1; TRBD2 matches at 9 bases. The CDR3 extends over 15 amino acids. Trimming cost V 2 bases and J 2 bases; bases outside gene matches: 3. Germline V lookup: CDR1 SGHRS, CDR2 YFSETQ. CDR3 in DNA: TGCGCCAGCAGCTTTGGACTAGCGCACACAGATACGCAGTATTTT. It is translated as CASSFGLAHTDTQYF.

The chain links TRBV25-1 to TRBJ2-1; D might be TRBD2 (6 bases). From germline, CDR1 is MGHDK and CDR2 SYGVNS. The CDR3 length is 15 residues. The germline V and J ends were trimmed by 8 bases and 7 bases, with 21 bases remaining between them. CDR3 protein: CASEGSAGFGNEQFF. The CDR3 DNA sequence: TGTGCCAGCGAAGGGAGCGCGGGGTTTGGGAATGAGCAGTTCTTC.

The chain combines TRBV19 with TRBJ2-1, with D perhaps being TRBD1 or TRBD2 (5 bases each). In germline, CDR1 is LNHDA, CDR2 SQIVND (reference sequence). V gave up 4 bases and J gave up 6 bases, with 16 bases separating them. This CDR3 comprises 15 residues. The CDR3, as DNA: TGTGCCAGTAGTACCCCGGGGCCGATAGGCAATGAGCAGTTCTTC. Translated: CASSTPGPIGNEQFF. The full variable domain, completed using reference TRBV19 and TRBJ2-1, is DGGITQSPKYLFRKEGQNVTLSCEQNLNHDAMYWYRQDPGQGLRLIYYSQIVNDFQKGDIAEGYSVSREKKESFPLTVTSAQKNPTAFYLCASSTPGPIGNEQFFGPGTRLTVL.

This clonotype has more than one count but fewer than ten. This chain joins TRBV29-1 and TRBJ1-1; no clear D. The ends were cut back, 3 bases at V and 0 bases at J, with 11 bases in the middle. CDR3 length equals 14 residues. Germline CDR1 SQVTM, CDR2 ANQGSEA. CDR3 DNA sequence: TGCAGCGTTGACCGGGTACTAATGAACACTGAAGCTTTCTTT. It is translated as CSVDRVLMNTEAFF.

This clonotype occurred a few times. The chain couples TRBV6-1 to TRBJ1-3, with D unclear. Germline V CDR1 and CDR2: MNHNS, SASEGT. CDR3 length: 13 residues. The V end lost 7 bases, the J end lost 4 bases, and 11 bases lay between the germline ends. This CDR3 reads CASMNAGGNTIYF. The CDR3 DNA follows: TGTGCCAGCATGAATGCGGGCGGAAACACCATATATTTT.

This clonotype was seen repeatedly, ten times or more. The rearrangement links TRBV4-2 to TRBJ1-3; the match to TRBD1 covers 7 bases. CDR1 is LGHNA, CDR2 YNFKEQ, per germline. The V and J ends lost 4 bases and 2 bases, in that order; junction bases with no gene match: 2. The CDR3 extends over 14 amino acids. In nucleotides, the CDR3 is TGTGCCAGCAGCCCGACAGGGACTGGAAACACCATATATTTT. It codes for CASSPTGTGNTIYF.

V usage is TRBV11-2 and J usage is TRBJ1-2, with D perhaps TRBD1 (5 bases). The CDR3 is made up of 16 amino acids. Germline V gene lookup returns CDR1 SGHAT and CDR2 FQNNGV. V lost 2 bases, J lost 4 bases, and 17 bases lay in between. The CDR3 coding sequence is TGTGCCAGCAGCTTAAGTCCGGGGGGAACTATCTATGGCTACACCTTC. It yields the protein CASSLSPGGTIYGYTF. Combining the CDR3 with reference TRBV11-2 and TRBJ1-2 gives the whole variable domain EAGVAQSPRYKIIEKRQSVAFWCNPISGHATLYWYQQILGQGPKLLIQFQNNGVVDDSQLPKDRFSAERLKGVDSTLKIQPAKLEDSAVYLCASSLSPGGTIYGYTFGSGTRLTVV.